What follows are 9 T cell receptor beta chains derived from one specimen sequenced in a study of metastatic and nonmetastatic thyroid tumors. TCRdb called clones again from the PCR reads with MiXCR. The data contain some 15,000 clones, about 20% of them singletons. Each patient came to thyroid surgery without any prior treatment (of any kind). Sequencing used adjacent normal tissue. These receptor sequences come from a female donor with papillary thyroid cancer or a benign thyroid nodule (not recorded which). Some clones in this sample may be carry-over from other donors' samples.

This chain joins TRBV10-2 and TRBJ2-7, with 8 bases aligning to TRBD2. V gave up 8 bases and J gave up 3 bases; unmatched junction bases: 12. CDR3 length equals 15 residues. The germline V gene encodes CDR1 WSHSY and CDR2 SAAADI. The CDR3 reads CASARGASGYYEQYF. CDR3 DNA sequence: TGCGCCAGCGCCCGTGGGGCTAGCGGGTACTACGAGCAGTACTTC.

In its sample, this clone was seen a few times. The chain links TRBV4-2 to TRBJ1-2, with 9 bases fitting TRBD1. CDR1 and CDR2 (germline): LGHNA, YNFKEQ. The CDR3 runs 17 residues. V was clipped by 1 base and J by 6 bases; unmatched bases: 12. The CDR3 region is CASSQVGHRGPEDGYTF. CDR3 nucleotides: TGTGCCAGCAGCCAAGTGGGCCACAGGGGGCCCGAGGATGGCTACACCTTC.

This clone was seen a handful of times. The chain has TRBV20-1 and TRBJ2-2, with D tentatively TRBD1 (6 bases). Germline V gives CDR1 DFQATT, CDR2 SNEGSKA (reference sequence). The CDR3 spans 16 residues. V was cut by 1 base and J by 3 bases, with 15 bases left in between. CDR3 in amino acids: CSARGRGQRDTGELFF. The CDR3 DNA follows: TGCAGTGCTAGAGGTAGAGGACAGAGGGACACCGGGGAGCTGTTTTTT.

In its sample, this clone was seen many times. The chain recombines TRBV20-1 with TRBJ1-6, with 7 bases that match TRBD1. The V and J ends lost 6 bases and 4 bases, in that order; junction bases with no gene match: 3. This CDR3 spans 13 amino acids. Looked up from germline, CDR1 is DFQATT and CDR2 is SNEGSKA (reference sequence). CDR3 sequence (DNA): TGCAGTGCGTGGGACAGATATAATTCACCCCTCCACTTT. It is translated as CSAWDRYNSPLHF.

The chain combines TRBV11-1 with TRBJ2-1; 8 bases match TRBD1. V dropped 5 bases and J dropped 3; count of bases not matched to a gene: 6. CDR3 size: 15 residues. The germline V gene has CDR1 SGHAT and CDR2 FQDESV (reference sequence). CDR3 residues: CASSPGQGLYNEQFF. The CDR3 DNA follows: TGTGCCAGCAGCCCTGGACAGGGACTCTACAATGAGCAGTTCTTC. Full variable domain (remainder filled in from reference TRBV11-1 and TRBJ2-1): EAEVAQSPRYKITEKSQAVAFWCDPISGHATLYWYRQILGQGPELLVQFQDESVVDDSQLPKDRFSAERLKGVDSTLKIQPAELGDSAMYLCASSPGQGLYNEQFFGPGTRLTVL.

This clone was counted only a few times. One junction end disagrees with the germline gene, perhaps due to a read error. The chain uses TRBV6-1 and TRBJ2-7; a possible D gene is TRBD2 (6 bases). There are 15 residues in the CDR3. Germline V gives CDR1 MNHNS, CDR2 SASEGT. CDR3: CASREGPGSYYEQYF. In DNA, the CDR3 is TGTGCCAGCAGGGAAGGTCCCGGGAGTTATTACGAGCAGTACTTC.

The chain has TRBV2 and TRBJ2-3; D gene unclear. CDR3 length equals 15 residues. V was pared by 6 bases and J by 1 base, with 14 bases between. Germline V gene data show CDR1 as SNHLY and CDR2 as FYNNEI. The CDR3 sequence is CASSSRAWGTDTQYF. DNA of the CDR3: TGTGCCAGCAGCTCTCGGGCTTGGGGCACAGATACGCAGTATTTT.

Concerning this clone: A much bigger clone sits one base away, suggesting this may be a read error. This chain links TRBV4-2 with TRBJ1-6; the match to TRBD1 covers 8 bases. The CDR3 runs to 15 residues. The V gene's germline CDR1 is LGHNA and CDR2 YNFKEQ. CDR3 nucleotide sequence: TGTGCCAGCAGCCAAGGCGGACAGGGCTATTCACCCCCCCACTTT. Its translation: CASSQGGQGYSPPHF.

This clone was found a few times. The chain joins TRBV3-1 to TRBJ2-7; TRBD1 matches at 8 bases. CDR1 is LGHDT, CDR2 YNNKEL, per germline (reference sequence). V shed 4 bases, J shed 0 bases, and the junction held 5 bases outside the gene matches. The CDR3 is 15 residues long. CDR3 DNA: TGTGCCAGCAGCCTCCAGGGGGCCGACTCCTACGAGCAGTACTTC. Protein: CASSLQGADSYEQYF.